A single sample is the source of the 28 T cell receptor beta chains below, sequenced in a study of blood T cell repertoires in COVID-19. Sequencing was performed with immunoSEQ multiplex PCR; in TCRdb, only in-frame clones are kept and a portion is missing. The table has approximately 200,000 clones, over 75% seen once. Sequences were obtained from peripheral blood. These receptors all stem from a woman between 50 and 59 years old with acute or convalescent COVID-19.

This clone has only a few counts. V usage is TRBV28 and J usage is TRBJ2-7; a weak D match, TRBD1 (6 bases). The germline gives CDR1 MDHEN, CDR2 SYDVKM. The CDR3 runs 14 residues. Trimming took 5 bases from V and 3 from J, leaving 14 bases between them. CDR3 DNA: TGTGCCAGCAGTACTGGTCCCAGGGGCTACGAGCAGTACTTC. Translating gives CASSTGPRGYEQYF.

V and J are TRBV6-4 and TRBJ1-2; TRBD1 matches at 9 bases. Germline CDR1 and CDR2: MRHNA and SNTAGT. The CDR3 covers 14 residues. V shed 2 bases and J 6 bases; nucleotides not matched to a gene: 4. CDR3 region: CASSDPGTGHGYTF. For the CDR3, the DNA is TGTGCCAGCAGTGACCCCGGGACAGGGCATGGCTACACCTTC.

This chain links TRBV24-1 with TRBJ2-7; 10 bases line up with TRBD1. CDR3 length: 15 amino acids. Germline assignment: CDR1 KGHDR and CDR2 SFDVKD. Germline trimming cut 7 bases from V and 5 bases from J; bases unmatched to any gene: 10. The CDR3 spells CATRIGDRGQNEQYF. Here the CDR3 DNA reads TGTGCCACCAGGATAGGAGACAGGGGGCAAAACGAGCAGTACTTC.

The chain couples TRBV19 to TRBJ2-3, with 12 nucleotides matching TRBD1. V lost 4 bases and J lost 7; bases outside the gene matches: 12. Germline loops: CDR1 LNHDA, CDR2 SQIVND (reference sequence). This CDR3 is built from 17 residues. The CDR3 nucleotides read TGTGCCAGTAGTAAGAGCAAACCGGGACAGGGGGCCTATACGCAGTATTTT. Protein sequence: CASSKSKPGQGAYTQYF.

This chain connects TRBV7-2 to TRBJ2-7; perhaps TRBD2 as D (6 bases). This CDR3 is built from 13 residues. V was pared by 5 bases and J by 4 bases, with 12 bases between. The V gene's germline CDR1 is SGHTA and CDR2 FQGNSA. CDR3 protein: CASSGGIGYEQYF. In DNA, the CDR3 is TGTGCCAGCAGCGGCGGGATCGGGTACGAGCAGTACTTC.

This chain joins TRBV3-1 (or the pseudogene TRBV3-2) and TRBJ1-4; 7 bases line up with TRBD1. The CDR3 totals 16 residues. From germline, CDR1 is LGHDT and CDR2 YNNKEL (reference sequence). The V segment lost 4 bases and the J segment 3 bases; nucleotides outside the gene matches: 8. Here the CDR3 DNA reads TGTGCCAGCAGCCTGAGAAGGGGACAGTCTAATGAAAAACTGTTTTTT. It yields the protein CASSLRRGQSNEKLFF.

The chain employs TRBV7-2 and TRBJ1-4, with a possible D match to TRBD1 (5 bases). With 6 bases removed from V and 10 bases from J, the gap between germline ends came to 15 bases. Germline V CDR1 and CDR2: SGHTA, FQGNSA. CDR3 length equals 13 residues. The chain's CDR3 is CASRLGGVGKLFF. CDR3 sequence (DNA): TGTGCCAGCAGGCTCGGGGGGGTAGGAAAACTGTTTTTT.

The chain has TRBV3-1 (or the pseudogene TRBV3-2) and TRBJ2-7; a weak D match, TRBD1 (6 bases). The V gene's germline CDR1 is LGHDT and CDR2 YNNKEL (reference sequence). The CDR3 has 15 amino acids. With 1 base removed from V and 0 bases from J, the gap between germline ends came to 10 bases. CDR3 nucleotide sequence: TGTGCCAGCAGCCAAGGGATAGGGGGCTCCTACGAGCAGTACTTC. It yields the protein CASSQGIGGSYEQYF.

The genes are TRBV6-5 and TRBJ1-5; tentatively, D is TRBD1 (6 bases). V was shortened by 5 bases and J by 2 bases, with 13 bases between the two germline ends. The CDR3 has 15 residues. The germline V gene encodes CDR1 MNHEY and CDR2 SVGAGI. CDR3 in DNA: TGTGCCAGCAGTCTACAGGGTCACCGCAATCAGCCCCAGCATTTT. Its translation is CASSLQGHRNQPQHF.

V is TRBV7-2 and J is TRBJ1-5, with 9 positions matching TRBD1. The germline V gene has CDR1 SGHTA and CDR2 FQGNSA. The CDR3 spans 15 residues. With V trimmed by 2 bases and J by 6 bases, 5 bases remained unmatched. This chain's CDR3 is CASSLKQGAGQPQHF. The CDR3 nucleotides are TGTGCCAGCAGCTTAAAACAGGGGGCAGGTCAGCCCCAGCATTTT.

The chain employs TRBV10-3 and TRBJ1-5; D is unresolved. V dropped 2 bases and J dropped 3 bases, with 8 bases sitting between them. The CDR3 has 14 residues. Germline CDR1 and CDR2: ENHRY and SYGVKD. Written as DNA, the CDR3 is TGTGCCATCAGTGAGGAGGTTTCCAATCAGCCCCAGCATTTT. It specifies CAISEEVSNQPQHF.

The chain links TRBV6-2 or TRBV6-3 to TRBJ2-4, with a weak D call TRBD1 (5 bases). The V gene lost 4 bases and the J gene lost 0 bases, with 13 bases spanning the gap. The CDR3 length is 16 residues. Germline lookup yields CDR1 MNHEY and CDR2 SVGEGT. The CDR3 nucleotides are TGTGCCAGCAGTTTGCAAACTCAGGGAGCCAAAAACATTCAGTACTTC. It translates to CASSLQTQGAKNIQYF.

The rearrangement links TRBV7-2 to TRBJ1-5; 7 bases agree with TRBD1. The CDR3 has 16 residues. CDR1 SGHTA and CDR2 FQGNSA come from the germline V gene. V shed 1 base, J shed 4 bases, and the junction held 7 bases outside the gene matches. CDR3 sequence: CASSLEGGTGNQPQHF. CDR3 DNA: TGTGCCAGCAGCTTAGAAGGGGGCACGGGGAATCAGCCCCAGCATTTT.

A few counts support this clone. This rearrangement joins TRBV27 to TRBJ2-7, with TRBD2 matching over 7 bases. The CDR3 extends over 16 amino acids. Trimming removed 4 bases from V and 7 bases from J; junction bases left unmatched: 16. Germline assignment: CDR1 MNHEY and CDR2 SMNVEV (reference sequence). CDR3 residues: CASSSQSPGRTTEQYF. The CDR3 bases are TGTGCCAGCAGTTCCCAATCACCCGGGAGGACTACAGAGCAGTACTTC.

The chain has TRBV5-1 and TRBJ1-2, with D tentatively TRBD1 (6 bases). CDR3 length: 15 residues. Germline V gene lookup returns CDR1 SGHRS and CDR2 YFSETQ. V was pared by 0 bases and J by 4 bases, with 13 bases between. The CDR3, as DNA: TGCGCCAGCAGCTTGGCCGGGGGGGCGTTCTATGGCTACACCTTC. As protein: CASSLAGGAFYGYTF.

The J gene is TRBJ1-2, the V gene TRBV4-1, with 7 bases fitting TRBD1. V shed 1 base, J shed 4 bases, and the junction held 6 bases outside the gene matches. CDR1 MGHRA and CDR2 YSYEKL come from the germline V gene. The CDR3 consists of 15 residues. The CDR3 spells CASSQGIGGSYGYTF. The CDR3 nucleotides are TGCGCCAGCAGCCAAGGTATAGGGGGCAGCTATGGCTACACCTTC.

This clone has only a few counts. J is TRBJ2-7 and V is TRBV5-1; a weak D match, TRBD1 (6 bases). CDR3 length equals 14 residues. Trimming took 3 bases from V and 6 from J, leaving 16 bases between them. The germline CDR1 and CDR2 sequences are SGHRS and YFSETQ. CDR3 sequence: CASSSQGPGLEQYF. The DNA of the CDR3 is TGCGCCAGCAGCTCACAGGGTCCGGGCCTCGAGCAGTACTTC.

This clone was seen more than once but under ten times. The V call is TRBV30, the J call TRBJ1-4; a possible D gene is TRBD1 (6 bases). The CDR3 length is 16 residues. V was pared by 3 bases and J by 0 bases, with 14 bases between. The germline V gene encodes CDR1 GTSNPN and CDR2 SVGIG (reference sequence). This CDR3 reads CAWRESRGATNEKLFF. DNA of the CDR3: TGTGCCTGGAGGGAAAGCAGGGGAGCAACTAATGAAAAACTGTTTTTT.

This clone appeared a few times. This chain connects TRBV3-1 (or the pseudogene TRBV3-2) to TRBJ1-6; TRBD1 agrees at 8 bases. V dropped 0 bases and J dropped 8; count of bases not matched to a gene: 6. The germline V gene has CDR1 LGHDT and CDR2 YNNKEL (reference sequence). The length of the CDR3 is 16 residues. The DNA for the CDR3 is TGTGCCAGCAGCCAAGATCTGGGACAGGTCTATTCACCCCTCCACTTT. It encodes CASSQDLGQVYSPLHF.

This clone was found a few times. V and J are TRBV28 and TRBJ2-7, with TRBD2 identical over 9 bases. This CDR3 is 15 amino acids long. V lost 5 bases to trimming and J lost 3 bases; unmatched junction nucleotides: 8. CDR1 is MDHEN and CDR2 is SYDVKM in the germline V gene. CDR3 region: CASSTTSGSFYEQYF. The CDR3 DNA is TGTGCCAGCAGTACGACTAGCGGTTCTTTCTACGAGCAGTACTTC. Together with reference TRBV28 and TRBJ2-7, the CDR3 gives the full variable domain: DVKVTQSSRYLVKRTGEKVFLECVQDMDHENMFWYRQDPGLGLRLIYFSYDVKMKEKGDIPEGYSVSREKKERFSLILESASTNQTSMYLCASSTTSGSFYEQYFGPGTRLTVT.

This clone was detected only a few times. The chain is built from TRBV28 and TRBJ2-7, with 7 bases that match TRBD2. Germline loops: CDR1 MDHEN, CDR2 SYDVKM. The CDR3 extends over 16 amino acids. V lost 4 bases to trimming and J lost 2 bases; unmatched junction nucleotides: 11. In DNA form, the CDR3 reads TGTGCCAGCAGTTCCCTCGTGGGAGGGGTCGCCTACGAGCAGTACTTC. It codes for CASSSLVGGVAYEQYF.

This clone was seen a single time. V is TRBV5-4 and J is TRBJ1-4; D not resolved. Trimming left V 3 bases short and J 2 bases short, with 8 bases between. The CDR3 is made up of 14 amino acids. Per germline, CDR1 SGHNT and CDR2 YYREEE (reference sequence). The CDR3 region is CASSSGITNEKLFF. CDR3 bases: TGTGCCAGCAGCTCGGGGATCACTAATGAAAAACTGTTTTTT. Complete variable domain (other parts from reference TRBV5-4 and TRBJ1-4): ETGVTQSPTHLIKTRGQQVTLRCSSQSGHNTVSWYQQALGQGPQFIFQYYREEENGRGNFPPRFSGLQFPNYSSELNVNALELDDSALYLCASSSGITNEKLFFGSGTQLSVL.

V gene TRBV2 combines with J gene TRBJ2-7, with 13 bases identical to TRBD2. The CDR3 runs to 15 residues. V was pared by 8 bases and J by 0 bases, with 4 bases of the junction left unmatched. Looked up from germline, CDR1 is SNHLY and CDR2 is FYNNEI. The CDR3 DNA reads TGTGCCAGCGGGACTAGCGGGGTCAGCTCCTACGAGCAGTACTTC. As protein: CASGTSGVSSYEQYF.

CDR3: CASAVIRAQLYGYTF. DNA for the CDR3: TGTGCCAGCGCAGTTATCAGGGCACAACTCTATGGCTACACCTTC. The chain has TRBV28 and TRBJ1-2; D perhaps matches TRBD1 (5 bases). Trimming left V 8 bases short and J 4 bases short, with 20 bases between. Germline CDR1 and CDR2: MDHEN and SYDVKM. CDR3 length: 15 amino acids.

The rearrangement joins TRBV18 to TRBJ2-5; 9 bases are a match to TRBD2. The CDR3 consists of 15 residues. CDR1 KGHSH and CDR2 LQKENI come from the germline V gene. After removal of 2 bases from V and 2 bases from J, the junction contained 3 bases not matched to a gene. CDR3 protein: CASSPVTSGQETQYF. In nucleotides, the CDR3 is TGTGCCAGCTCACCAGTTACTAGCGGGCAAGAGACCCAGTACTTC.

The chain uses TRBV5-1 and TRBJ2-1; 12 nucleotides align to TRBD2. Germline V gene sequence: CDR1 SGHRS, CDR2 YFSETQ. The length of the CDR3 is 15 residues. The V and J ends lost 4 bases and 9 bases, in that order; junction bases with no gene match: 8. The CDR3 DNA follows: TGCGCCAGCAGCCCTCGGACTAGCGGGGACGGTGAGCAGTTCTTC. Protein: CASSPRTSGDGEQFF.

The rearrangement links TRBV4-3 to TRBJ2-7; tentatively, D is TRBD2 (6 bases). The germline CDR1 and CDR2 sequences are LGHNA and YSLEER. The CDR3 is 17 residues long. Trimming stripped 0 bases from V and 1 base from J, with 16 bases between. The CDR3 here is CASSQDYRRDGSYEQYF. The CDR3 coding sequence is TGCGCCAGCAGCCAAGATTATAGGCGGGACGGATCCTACGAGCAGTACTTC.

V is TRBV25-1 and J is TRBJ2-3, with TRBD1 matching 8 bases. Germline-derived CDR1 and CDR2 are MGHDK and SYGVNS. The CDR3 is 18 residues long. Trimming at V came to 0 bases and at J to 3 bases, leaving 11 bases not matched to a gene. The CDR3 DNA is TGTGCCAGCAGTGAATATAAGACAGGGGCGCCTGGTACAGATACGCAGTATTTT. This codes for CASSEYKTGAPGTDTQYF.